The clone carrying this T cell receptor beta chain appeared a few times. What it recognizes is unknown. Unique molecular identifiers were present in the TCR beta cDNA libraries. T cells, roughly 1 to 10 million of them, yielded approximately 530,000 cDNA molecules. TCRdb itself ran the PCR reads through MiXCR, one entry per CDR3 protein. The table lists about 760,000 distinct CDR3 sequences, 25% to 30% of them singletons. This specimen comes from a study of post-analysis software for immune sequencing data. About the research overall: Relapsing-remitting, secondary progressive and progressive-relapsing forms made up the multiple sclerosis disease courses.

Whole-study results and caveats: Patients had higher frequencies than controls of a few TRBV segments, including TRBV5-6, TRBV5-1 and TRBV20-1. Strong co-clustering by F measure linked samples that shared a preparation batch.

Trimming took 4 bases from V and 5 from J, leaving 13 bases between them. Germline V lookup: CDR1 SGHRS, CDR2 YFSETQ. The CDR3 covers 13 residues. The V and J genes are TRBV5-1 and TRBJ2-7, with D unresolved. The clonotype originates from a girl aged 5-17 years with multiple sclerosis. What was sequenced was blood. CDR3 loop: CASSPDGVDEQYF. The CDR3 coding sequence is TGCGCCAGCAGCCCGGATGGAGTCGACGAGCAGTACTTC. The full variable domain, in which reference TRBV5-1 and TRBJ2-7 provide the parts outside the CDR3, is KAGVTQTPRYLIKTRGQQVTLSCSPISGHRSVSWYQQTPGQGLQFLFEYFSETQRNKGNFPGRFSGRQFSNSRSEMNVSTLELGDSALYLCASSPDGVDEQYFGPGTRLTVT.